This T cell receptor beta chain was observed in a study of T-cell memory formation after mild COVID-19. TCRdb called the 5' RACE reads again in MiXCR, with one record for every CDR3 protein. The sample gives hundreds of thousands of distinct CDR3 sequences, approximately 18% of which show up once; 12% is in the top ten. Study conclusions and caveats: Shrinking CD4+ clones resided mostly in CM and EM, and CD8+ ones in EMRA.

This clonotype was detected only a few times. What it binds is unknown. The CDR3 consists of 14 residues. V shed 1 base and J shed 2 bases, with 9 bases lying between them. CDR1 is LGHNA, CDR2 YSLEER, per germline. This chain links TRBV4-3 with TRBJ2-7; possibly TRBD2 for D (6 bases). Sequenced material: PBMCs or a T cell subset sorted from them (not recorded which). The source of this sequence is an adult woman who had mild COVID-19 (a few samples of this study predate the infection). Cell type and time point are not known. As DNA, the CDR3 is TGCGCCAGCAGCCAAGTAACGGGAGCCTACGAGCAGTACTTC. This translates into CASSQVTGAYEQYF.